This T cell receptor (beta chain) is from a study of T cells in Graves' hyperthyroidism and ophthalmopathy. TCR beta CDR3 sequences were amplified from RNA transcripts. The HTBI primer set was used in a first-round RT-PCR of the TCR CDR3. TCRdb used MiXCR to reprocess the multiplex PCR reads, holding one entry per CDR3 protein. The data show around 700,000 distinct CDR3 sequences, with 18% seen just once and roughly a sixth held by the top ten. There are 16 residues in the CDR3. Trimming took 4 bases from V and 6 from J, leaving 21 bases between them. These patients, aged 18 to 65, had recently diagnosed hyperthyroidism lasting under 2 months. Clinical symptoms, serum thyroxine and TRAb, thyroid ultrasound and orbital computed tomography were used for the diagnoses.

The sequence was collected from a woman aged 45-60 years with Graves' hyperthyroidism that later progressed to Graves' ophthalmopathy. The chain carries TRBV12-3 or TRBV12-4 and TRBJ1-1; D is unresolved. The sample was blood. CDR3 sequence reads: CASSYEEVRLKAEAFF. In nucleotides, the CDR3 is TGTGCCAGCAGTTACGAGGAGGTACGATTGAAGGCTGAAGCTTTCTTT.